The text below deals with one T cell receptor beta chain. The antigen is not known. The source of the sample is a study of CD8+ T cells in alopecia areata. Looking at the study overall: The drug, oral tofacitinib, was given to treated patients at 5 to 10 mg twice daily. A 6-month off-drug phase came after tofacitinib, which had lasted 6 to 18 months.

The CDR3 covers 18 residues. In germline, CDR1 is MGHRA, CDR2 YSYEKL. The V and J ends lost 1 base and 0 bases, in that order; junction bases with no gene match: 7. cDNA prepared by RNA extraction and subsequent reverse transcription served as the template for sequencing. The protocol was immunoSEQ multiplex PCR, while the TCRdb copy is restricted to in-frame clones and leaves out a portion. The repertoire includes thousands of clones, 50% to 75% of them detected once, and approximately 16% sits in the top ten. Study-level points and caveats: Besides other cells, scalp samples also yield sequences of resident alphabeta T cells from normal skin. Normal scalp had lower clonality than lesional scalp, with alopecia totalis/universalis lesions showing this most strongly.

Alopecia areata patients provided lesional scalp punch biopsies and peripheral blood. The V gene is TRBV4-1, the J gene TRBJ2-3; 10 nucleotides agree with TRBD2. The source is a human donor with alopecia areata. The sequencing used skin, collected at week 0. The CDR3 sequence: CASSQALSGRVSTDTQYF. CDR3 sequence (DNA): TGCGCCAGCAGCCAAGCCCTCAGCGGGAGGGTAAGCACAGATACGCAGTATTTT.